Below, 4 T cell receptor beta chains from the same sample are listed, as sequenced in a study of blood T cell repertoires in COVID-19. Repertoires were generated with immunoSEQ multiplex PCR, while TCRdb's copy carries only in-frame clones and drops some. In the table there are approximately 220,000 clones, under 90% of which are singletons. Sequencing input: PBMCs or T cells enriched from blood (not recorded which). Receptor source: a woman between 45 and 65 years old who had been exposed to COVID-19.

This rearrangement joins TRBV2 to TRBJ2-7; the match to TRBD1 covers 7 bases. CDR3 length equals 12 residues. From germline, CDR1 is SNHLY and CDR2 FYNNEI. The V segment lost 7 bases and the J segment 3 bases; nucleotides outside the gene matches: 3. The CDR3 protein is CASTDRNYEQYF. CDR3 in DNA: TGTGCCAGCACGGACAGGAACTACGAGCAGTACTTC.

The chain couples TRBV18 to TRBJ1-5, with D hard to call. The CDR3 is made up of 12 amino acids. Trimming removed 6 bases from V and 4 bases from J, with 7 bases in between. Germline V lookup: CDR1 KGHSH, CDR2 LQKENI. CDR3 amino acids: CASSSMNQPQHF. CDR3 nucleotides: TGTGCCAGCTCGTCAATGAATCAGCCCCAGCATTTT.

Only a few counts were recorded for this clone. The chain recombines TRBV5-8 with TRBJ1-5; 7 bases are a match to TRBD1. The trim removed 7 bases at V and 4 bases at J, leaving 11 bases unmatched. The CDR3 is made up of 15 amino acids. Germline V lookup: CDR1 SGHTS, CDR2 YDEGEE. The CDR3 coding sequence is TGTGCCAGCTGCTCAGGGGCAGGGGGGAATCAGCCCCAGCATTTT. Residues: CASCSGAGGNQPQHF.

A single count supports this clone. The DNA of the CDR3 is TGTGCCAGCAGCTTAGCGACGGCCAGGAACTATGGCTACACCTTC. Its protein is CASSLATARNYGYTF. V and J are TRBV7-9 and TRBJ1-2; D gene ambiguous. Germline V gives CDR1 SEHNR, CDR2 FQNEAQ (reference sequence). The CDR3 extends over 15 amino acids. Trimming removed 0 bases from V and 2 bases from J, with 10 bases in between.